A selection of T cell receptor beta chains follows, all from one sample in a study of cytomegalovirus exposure and HLA in healthy donors. TCRdb keeps only in-frame clones here, not all; method: immunoSEQ multiplex PCR. The sample consists of around 87,000 clones, over 70% of them appearing once. Sequenced material: PBMCs. The receptor source for this set is a man between 35 and 55 years old in good health and CMV-seronegative. Each CDR3 is given with its conserved first and last residue. A D gene is named only where the DNA matches it firmly. Size is stated for part of the rows, as once, few or many counts, or as a class when the clone is expanded.

len	abundance	v_gene	j_gene	d_gene	CDR3aa	CDR3nt
14	once	TRBV21-1	TRBJ2-1	.	CASSNPEISHEQFF	TGTGCCAGCAGCAACCCGGAGATATCCCATGAGCAGTTCTTC
13	.	TRBV5-8	TRBJ1-1	.	CASSWDMGSEAFF	TGTGCCAGCTCTTGGGACATGGGCTCTGAAGCTTTCTTT
14	.	TRBV10-2	TRBJ1-5	TRBD1	CATAQGGRDQPQHF	TGCGCCACCGCGCAGGGGGGAAGGGATCAGCCCCAGCATTTT
15	few	TRBV5-6	TRBJ2-7	TRBD1	CASSLRQGMFSEQYF	TGTGCCAGCAGCCTGCGACAGGGAATGTTTAGCGAGCAGTACTTC
13	.	TRBV28	TRBJ1-1	.	CASSLNLAGEAFF	TGTGCCAGCAGTTTAAACCTCGCCGGTGAAGCTTTCTTT
13	.	TRBV7-2	TRBJ2-7	.	CASRRQVTYEQYF	TGTGCCAGCAGGCGACAGGTTACCTACGAGCAGTACTTC
14	.	TRBV9	TRBJ2-7	.	CASSVQGVPYEQYF	TGTGCCAGCAGCGTACAGGGCGTACCCTACGAGCAGTACTTC
15	.	TRBV6-4	TRBJ1-6	TRBD1	CASSDSTGGNSPLHF	TGTGCCAGCAGTGACTCGACAGGGGGCAATTCACCCCTCCACTTT
13	.	TRBV29-1	TRBJ2-1	.	CSVAGGLGNEQFF	TGCAGCGTTGCTGGAGGGCTGGGCAATGAGCAGTTCTTC
13	.	TRBV30	TRBJ1-2	TRBD1	CAWSVPGTAGYTF	TGTGCCTGGAGTGTACCTGGGACAGCTGGCTACACCTTC
12	few	TRBV5-1	TRBJ2-7	.	CASSFNSYEQYF	TGCGCCAGCAGCTTTAACAGCTACGAGCAGTACTTC
13	.	TRBV28	TRBJ2-7	TRBD1	CASRGTGGGEQYF	TGTGCCAGCAGAGGGACAGGAGGGGGCGAGCAGTACTTC